This T cell receptor (beta chain) was recovered during a study of T cell repertoires in ileal Crohn's disease. About the study: At surgery, 35% to 40% of patients smoked, with median disease duration approximately 7.3 years.

As to this clone: The target antigen is unknown.

The V and J ends lost 5 bases and 13 bases respectively, with 15 bases between them. CDR3 size: 13 residues. Germline CDR1 and CDR2: KGHSH and LQKENI. Profiling relied on immunoSEQ multiplex PCR, and the TCRdb table lists in-frame clones only, not all of them. The sample comprises thousands of clones, 75% to 85% of which are singletons, and roughly 26% rests with the top ten. The study, taken as a whole, reports: Every patient over 26.8% clonality showed endoscopic recurrence.

The V and J genes are TRBV18 and TRBJ1-6; D may be TRBD1 (6 bases). The sample taken for sequencing was ileal tissue. This sequence was found in an adult with Crohn's disease. The CDR3 DNA reads TGTGCCAGCTCAATATCCGGGACAATGCCCCTCCACTTT. Amino acid sequence: CASSISGTMPLHF.